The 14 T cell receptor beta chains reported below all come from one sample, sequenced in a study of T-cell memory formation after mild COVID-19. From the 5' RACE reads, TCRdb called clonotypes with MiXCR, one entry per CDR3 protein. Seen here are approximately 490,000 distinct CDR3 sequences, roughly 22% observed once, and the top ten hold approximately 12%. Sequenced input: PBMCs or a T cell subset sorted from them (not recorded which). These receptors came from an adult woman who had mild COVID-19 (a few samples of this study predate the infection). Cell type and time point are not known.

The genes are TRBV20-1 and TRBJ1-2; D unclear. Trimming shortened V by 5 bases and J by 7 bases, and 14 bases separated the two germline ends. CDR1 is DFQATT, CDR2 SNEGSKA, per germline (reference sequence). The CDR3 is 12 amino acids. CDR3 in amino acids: CSAPQPSRGYTF. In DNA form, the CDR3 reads TGCAGTGCTCCGCAACCGTCACGTGGCTACACCTTC.

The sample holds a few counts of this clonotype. The CDR3 protein is CASSPQAWGNTIYF. The CDR3 nucleotides read TGTGCCAGCAGCCCACAGGCGTGGGGAAACACCATATATTTT. The chain carries TRBV7-9 and TRBJ1-3; D is possibly TRBD1 (5 bases). Germline V gives CDR1 SEHNR, CDR2 FQNEAQ (reference sequence). V dropped 5 bases and J dropped 4 bases, with 12 bases sitting between them. The CDR3 length is 14 residues.

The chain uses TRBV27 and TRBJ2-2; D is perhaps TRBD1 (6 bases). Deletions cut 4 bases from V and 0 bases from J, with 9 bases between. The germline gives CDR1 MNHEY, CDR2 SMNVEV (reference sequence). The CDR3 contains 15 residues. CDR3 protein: CASSSGESNTGELFF. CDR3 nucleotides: TGTGCCAGCAGTTCAGGGGAGTCGAACACCGGGGAGCTGTTTTTT.

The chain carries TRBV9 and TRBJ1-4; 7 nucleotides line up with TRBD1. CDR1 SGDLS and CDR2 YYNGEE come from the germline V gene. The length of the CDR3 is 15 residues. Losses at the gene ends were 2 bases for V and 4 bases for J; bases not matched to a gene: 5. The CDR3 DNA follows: TGTGCCAGCAGCGTGCACAGGGGAATTAATGAAAAACTGTTTTTT. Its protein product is CASSVHRGINEKLFF. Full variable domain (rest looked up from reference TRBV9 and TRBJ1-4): DSGVTQTPKHLITATGQRVTLRCSPRSGDLSVYWYQQSLDQGLQFLIQYYNGEERAKGNILERFSAQQFPDLHSELNLSSLELGDSALYFCASSVHRGINEKLFFGSGTQLSVL.

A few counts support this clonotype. CDR3 nucleotides: TGTGCCAGCAGTCCAAGTCGTCGGGGCTCTGGAAACACCATATATTTT. This codes for CASSPSRRGSGNTIYF. The V gene is TRBV3-1, the J gene TRBJ1-3; no definite D call. This CDR3 contains 16 residues. The germline gives CDR1 LGHDT, CDR2 YNNKEL (reference sequence). V was clipped by 6 bases and J by 0 bases, with 15 bases between them.

CDR3 in amino acids: CASSQLLAGVYEQYF. CDR3 in DNA: TGCGCCAGCAGCCAACTACTAGCGGGTGTCTACGAGCAGTACTTC. The chain uses TRBV4-1 and TRBJ2-7, with TRBD2 matching 9 bases. Trimming at V came to 2 bases and at J to 3 bases, leaving 5 bases not matched to a gene. The CDR3 is 15 residues long. Germline values: CDR1 MGHRA, CDR2 YSYEKL.

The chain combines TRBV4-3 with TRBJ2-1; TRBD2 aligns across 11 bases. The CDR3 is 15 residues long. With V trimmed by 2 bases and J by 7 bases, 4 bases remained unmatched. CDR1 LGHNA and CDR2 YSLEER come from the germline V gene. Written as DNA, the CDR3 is TGCGCCAGCAGCCAACATAGCGGGAGGGTAAATGAGCAGTTCTTC. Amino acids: CASSQHSGRVNEQFF.

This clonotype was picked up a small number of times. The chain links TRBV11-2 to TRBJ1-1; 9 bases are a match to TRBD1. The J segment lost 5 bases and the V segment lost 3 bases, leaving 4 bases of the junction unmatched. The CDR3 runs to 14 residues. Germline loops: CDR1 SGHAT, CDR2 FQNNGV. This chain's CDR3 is CASSFLDRGTEAFF. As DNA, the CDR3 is TGTGCCAGCAGCTTCTTGGACAGGGGTACTGAAGCTTTCTTT. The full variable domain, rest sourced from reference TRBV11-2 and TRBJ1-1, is EAGVAQSPRYKIIEKRQSVAFWCNPISGHATLYWYQQILGQGPKLLIQFQNNGVVDDSQLPKDRFSAERLKGVDSTLKIQPAKLEDSAVYLCASSFLDRGTEAFFGQGTRLTVV.

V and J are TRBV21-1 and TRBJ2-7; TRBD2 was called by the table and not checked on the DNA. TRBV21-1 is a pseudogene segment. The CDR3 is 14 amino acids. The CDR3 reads CASRGLAGLYEQYF. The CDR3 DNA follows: TGTGCCAGCAGAGGACTAGCGGGCCTCTACGAGCAGTACTTC.

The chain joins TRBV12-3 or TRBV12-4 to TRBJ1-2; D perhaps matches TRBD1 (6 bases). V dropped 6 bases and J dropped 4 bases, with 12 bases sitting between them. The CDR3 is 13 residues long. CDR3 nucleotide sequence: TGTGCCAGCAGCGTGGGGGCATCCTATGGCTACACCTTC. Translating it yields CASSVGASYGYTF.

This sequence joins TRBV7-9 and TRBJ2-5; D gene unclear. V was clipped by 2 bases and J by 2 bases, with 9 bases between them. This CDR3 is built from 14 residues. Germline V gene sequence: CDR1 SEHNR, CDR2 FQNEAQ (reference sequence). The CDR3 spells CASSLTVGQETQYF. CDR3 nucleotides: TGTGCCAGCAGCTTAACGGTGGGACAAGAGACCCAGTACTTC.

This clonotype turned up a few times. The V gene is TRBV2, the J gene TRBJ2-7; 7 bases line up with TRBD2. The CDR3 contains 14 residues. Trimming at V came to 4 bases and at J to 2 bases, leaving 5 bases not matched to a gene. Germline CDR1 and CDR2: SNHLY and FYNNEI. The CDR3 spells CASSGPAGPYEQYF. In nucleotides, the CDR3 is TGTGCCAGCAGTGGCCCAGCGGGGCCCTACGAGCAGTACTTC.

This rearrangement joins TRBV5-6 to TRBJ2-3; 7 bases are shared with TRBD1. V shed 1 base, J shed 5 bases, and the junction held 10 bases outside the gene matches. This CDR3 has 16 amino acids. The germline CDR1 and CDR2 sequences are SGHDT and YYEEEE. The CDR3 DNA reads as TGTGCCAGCAGCTTGCCCGGGACAGTAGCAGGAGATACGCAGTATTTT. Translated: CASSLPGTVAGDTQYF.

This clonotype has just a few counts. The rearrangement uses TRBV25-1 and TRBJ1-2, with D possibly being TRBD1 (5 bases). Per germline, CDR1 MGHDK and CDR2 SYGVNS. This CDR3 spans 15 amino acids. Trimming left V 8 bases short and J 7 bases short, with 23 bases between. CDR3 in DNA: TGTGCCAGCGCCCCTACCCGGGGCACGGGATTTGGCTACACCTTC. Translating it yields CASAPTRGTGFGYTF.